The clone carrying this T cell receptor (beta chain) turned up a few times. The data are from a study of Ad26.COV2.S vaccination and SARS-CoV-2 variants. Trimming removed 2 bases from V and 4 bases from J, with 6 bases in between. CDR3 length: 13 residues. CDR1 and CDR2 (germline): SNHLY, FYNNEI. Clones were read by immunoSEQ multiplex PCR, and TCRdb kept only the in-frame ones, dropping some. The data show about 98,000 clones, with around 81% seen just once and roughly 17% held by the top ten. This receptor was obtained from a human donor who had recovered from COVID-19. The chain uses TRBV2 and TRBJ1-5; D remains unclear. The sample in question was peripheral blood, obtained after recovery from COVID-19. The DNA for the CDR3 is TGTGCCAGCAGTGAAAGGATTAATCAGCCCCAGCATTTT. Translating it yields CASSERINQPQHF.